The clone carrying this T cell receptor (beta chain) was counted at least ten times. The antigen remains undetermined. This sample was included in a study of cytomegalovirus exposure and HLA in healthy donors. CDR1 is SGHNT and CDR2 is YENEEA in the germline V gene. The CDR3 sequence is 17 residues long. After removal of 0 bases from V and 7 bases from J, the junction contained 5 bases not matched to a gene. PCR employed 60 Vbeta and 13 Jbeta primers. This table comes from immunoSEQ multiplex PCR, and its TCRdb copy is limited to in-frame clones, with some not included. The sample lists around 140,000 clones; around 70% were seen once. Findings of the study overall: Specificity of three CMV-associated chains for CMV antigens was verified in vitro.

Source material: PBMCs. The sequence was collected from a male donor in good health and CMV-seronegative. This chain joins TRBV11-3 and TRBJ2-1; TRBD2 aligns across 14 bases. The CDR3 nucleotides read TGTGCCAGCAGCTTAGACTCGGGACTAGCGGGAGTTAATGAGCAGTTCTTC. Its protein is CASSLDSGLAGVNEQFF.